These T cell receptor beta chains were read from a single sample in a study of blood T cell repertoires in COVID-19. The method was immunoSEQ multiplex PCR; TCRdb's version includes in-frame clones alone and lacks a portion of them. This table holds 150,000 to 200,000 clones, 85% to 90% found once. The sequencing sample was made of peripheral blood. The receptors were gathered from a woman between 55 and 75 years old with acute or convalescent COVID-19. Both conserved end residues are part of each CDR3. D genes are given only for firm matches. Clone size appears in some rows only: once, few, many, or a class for an expanded clone.

J: TRBJ2-1
V: TRBV10-2
size: -
D: TRBD2
CDR3: CASSELAGDWGEQFF
DNA: TGCGCCAGCAGTGAACTAGCGGGAGATTGGGGTGAGCAGTTCTTC

J: TRBJ2-3
V: TRBV7-9
size: -
D: TRBD1
CDR3: CASSPRTGHRTDTQYF
DNA: TGTGCCAGCAGCCCCCGGACAGGGCACCGCACAGATACGCAGTATTTT

J: TRBJ2-2
V: TRBV6-1
size: -
D: -
CDR3: CASSDPGRTSGELFF
DNA: TGTGCCAGCAGTGACCCAGGACGGACTTCTGGGGAGCTGTTTTTT

J: TRBJ1-1
V: TRBV15
size: -
D: -
CDR3: CATSRDPGEAFF
DNA: TGTGCCACCAGCAGAGATCCAGGTGAAGCTTTCTTT

J: TRBJ1-1
V: TRBV21-1
size: -
D: -
CDR3: CASSRTGGTEAFF
DNA: TGTGCCAGCAGCAGGACAGGGGGCACTGAAGCTTTCTTT

J: TRBJ2-3
V: TRBV10-1
size: -
D: -
CDR3: CASSVTGETDTQYF
DNA: TGCGCCAGCAGTGTGACGGGAGAAACAGATACGCAGTATTTT

J: TRBJ1-6
V: TRBV7-9
size: -
D: TRBD1
CDR3: CASSLEGGSSPLHF
DNA: TGTGCCAGCAGCTTAGAAGGGGGCAGTTCACCCCTCCACTTT

J: TRBJ2-3
V: TRBV2
size: once
D: -
CDR3: CASLRVAGGGQDWDTQYF
DNA: TGTGCCAGCTTGAGGGTAGCGGGCGGGGGCCAGGATTGGGATACGCAGTATTTT

J: TRBJ2-1
V: TRBV9
size: -
D: -
CDR3: CASSPLSGPNNEQFF
DNA: TGTGCCAGCAGCCCCTTAAGCGGGCCGAACAATGAGCAGTTCTTC

J: TRBJ1-1
V: TRBV10-3
size: -
D: TRBD1
CDR3: CAIRLQGGTEAFF
DNA: TGTGCCATCAGACTACAGGGGGGCACTGAAGCTTTCTTT

J: TRBJ1-3
V: TRBV5-1
size: -
D: -
CDR3: CASSLTVSSGNTIYF
DNA: TGCGCCAGCAGCCTGACTGTTAGCTCTGGAAACACCATATATTTT

J: TRBJ2-7
V: TRBV5-1
size: -
D: TRBD1
CDR3: CASSPRQGKDEQYF
DNA: TGCGCCAGCAGCCCAAGACAGGGGAAGGACGAGCAGTACTTC

J: TRBJ1-2
V: TRBV6-5
size: -
D: TRBD1
CDR3: CASSVTGDYGYTF
DNA: TGTGCCAGCAGCGTGACAGGGGACTATGGCTACACCTTC

J: TRBJ2-3
V: TRBV6-1
size: -
D: TRBD2
CDR3: CASSASSGSITDTQYF
DNA: TGTGCCAGCAGTGCCTCTAGCGGGAGCATTACTGATACGCAGTATTTT

J: TRBJ2-1
V: TRBV11-3
size: -
D: -
CDR3: CASSLVRGTRNEQFF
DNA: TGTGCCAGCAGCTTAGTCCGGGGGACGAGGAATGAGCAGTTCTTC

J: TRBJ1-1
V: TRBV3-1/TRBV3-2
size: -
D: -
CDR3: CASSQDGGHTEAFF
DNA: TGTGCCAGCAGCCAAGACGGGGGGCACACTGAAGCTTTCTTT

J: TRBJ1-3
V: TRBV15
size: -
D: -
CDR3: CATSRDSGVVGNTIYF
DNA: TGTGCCACCAGCAGAGATAGCGGGGTAGTTGGAAACACCATATATTTT

J: TRBJ2-1
V: TRBV5-1
size: once
D: -
CDR3: CASSADLNSYNEQFF
DNA: TGCGCCAGCAGCGCGGACTTGAATTCCTACAATGAGCAGTTCTTC

J: TRBJ1-2
V: TRBV5-1
size: -
D: -
CDR3: CASSLDAAYGYTF
DNA: TGCGCCAGCAGCTTGGACGCGGCCTATGGCTACACCTTC

J: TRBJ1-1
V: TRBV10-3
size: -
D: TRBD1
CDR3: CAISEATGTGWGTEAFF
DNA: TGTGCCATCAGTGAGGCCACCGGGACAGGGTGGGGTACTGAAGCTTTCTTT

J: TRBJ1-1
V: TRBV6-5
size: -
D: -
CDR3: CASSKTTVTNTEAFF
DNA: TGTGCCAGCAGTAAGACGACAGTTACGAACACTGAAGCTTTCTTT

J: TRBJ1-1
V: TRBV28
size: -
D: -
CDR3: CASSLLTLTVNTEAFF
DNA: TGTGCCAGCAGTTTACTAACCCTGACAGTCAACACTGAAGCTTTCTTT

J: TRBJ1-3
V: TRBV5-5
size: -
D: TRBD1
CDR3: CASSQTLTGAPRNTIYF
DNA: TGTGCCAGCAGTCAAACTCTGACAGGGGCGCCGAGAAACACCATATATTTT

J: TRBJ2-2
V: TRBV24-1
size: -
D: TRBD1
CDR3: CATSGGTGLNTGELFF
DNA: TGTGCCACCAGTGGTGGGACAGGGCTGAACACCGGGGAGCTGTTTTTT

J: TRBJ1-1
V: TRBV28
size: -
D: TRBD1
CDR3: CASSFTGGITEAFF
DNA: TGTGCCAGCAGTTTTACAGGGGGCATCACTGAAGCTTTCTTT